Reported below is one T cell receptor (beta chain). The data derive from a study of resident and recirculating memory T cells in vitiligo. Confetti depigmentation, marking active vitiligo, was absent in these patients. The method was immunoSEQ multiplex PCR; TCRdb's version includes in-frame clones alone and lacks a portion of them. The sample records more than 35,000 clones, over 90% being singletons. V was pared by 1 base and J by 0 bases, with 9 bases of the junction left unmatched. In germline, CDR1 is SGHVS, CDR2 FQNEAQ. CDR3 length equals 19 residues. Specimen: blood. This TCR came from a male donor with vitiligo. The genes are TRBV7-8 and TRBJ2-7; 13 nucleotides line up with TRBD2. CDR3 nucleotides: TGTGCCAGCAGCTTAGTATGGACTAGCGGGGGTCCAAACTCCTACGAGCAGTACTTC. Amino acids: CASSLVWTSGGPNSYEQYF.